This T cell receptor (beta chain) was documented in a study of neurological immune-mediated disorders. Study-level information: The multiple sclerosis group of approximately 35 included roughly 31 relapsing-remitting and 3 secondary progressive patients.

5'RACE employing 10-nucleotide random UMIs yielded the cDNA. TCRdb used MiXCR to reprocess the 5' RACE reads, holding one entry per CDR3 protein. This table has some 43,000 distinct CDR3 sequences, over 2% appearing once. Study results and caveats: Multiple sclerosis was found to have the least TCR clonal expansion, below healthy controls, and HTLV-1-associated myelopathy the most.

There are many counts of this clonotype. Antigen specificity is unknown. Germline is not matched at one junction end, which may reflect a read error. For the unsorted libraries, 2 million PBMCs stored at -80 C served as input. Per germline, CDR1 SGHTA and CDR2 FQGNSA. This CDR3 has 14 amino acids. The source of this sequence is a man between 25 and 39 years old with multiple sclerosis. The sample taken for sequencing was PBMCs. The chain is built from TRBV7-2 and TRBJ2-5; the match to TRBD2 covers 8 bases. The CDR3 bases are TGTGCCAGCAGTTTAGCGGGAAGGGGAGAGACCCAGTACTTC. This codes for CASSLAGRGETQYF.